The present entry profiles one T cell receptor (beta chain) with its context. This sample was included in a study of blood T cell repertoires in COVID-19. Study details: T cells, B-cell-depleted T cells, or PBMCs supplied cDNA or gDNA.

CDR1 is MNHEY and CDR2 is SMNVEV in the germline V gene (reference sequence). Trimming took 5 bases from V and 0 from J, leaving 8 bases between them. The CDR3 loop spans 15 amino acids. Per the original data handling: Reference gene primer amplification yielded estimated nucleated cell counts. The method was immunoSEQ multiplex PCR; TCRdb's version includes in-frame clones alone and lacks a portion of them. Clone size and V and J calls were adopted from that table, with D and trimming inferred from the DNA. The table shows approximately 180,000 clones, with approximately 85% occurring only once. Everyone who took part was 18 to 89 years old, and they came from fewer than 25 US areas. Cohorts were determined from participant-reported clinical history.

This TCR came from a man aged 35-49 years who had recovered from COVID-19. The V call is TRBV27, the J call TRBJ2-6; D is ambiguous. Sequencing used PBMCs or T cells enriched from blood (not recorded which). The DNA for the CDR3 is TGTGCCAGCAGTCCCCACAGCTCTGGGGCCAACGTCCTGACTTTC. It translates to CASSPHSSGANVLTF.